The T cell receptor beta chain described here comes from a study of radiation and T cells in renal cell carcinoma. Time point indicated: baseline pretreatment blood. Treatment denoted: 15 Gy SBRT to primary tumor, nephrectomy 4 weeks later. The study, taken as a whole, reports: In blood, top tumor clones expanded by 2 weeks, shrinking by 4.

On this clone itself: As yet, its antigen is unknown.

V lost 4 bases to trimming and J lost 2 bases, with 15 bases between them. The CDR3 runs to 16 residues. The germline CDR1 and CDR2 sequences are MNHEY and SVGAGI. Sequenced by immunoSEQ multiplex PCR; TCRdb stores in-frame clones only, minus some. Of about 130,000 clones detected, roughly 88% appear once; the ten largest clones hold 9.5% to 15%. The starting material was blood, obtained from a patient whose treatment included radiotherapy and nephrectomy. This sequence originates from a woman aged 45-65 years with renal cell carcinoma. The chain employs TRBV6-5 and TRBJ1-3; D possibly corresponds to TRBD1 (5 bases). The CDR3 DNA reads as TGTGCCAGCAGTTCCTCGGGGGTTCTGGCTGGAAACACCATATATTTT. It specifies CASSSSGVLAGNTIYF.